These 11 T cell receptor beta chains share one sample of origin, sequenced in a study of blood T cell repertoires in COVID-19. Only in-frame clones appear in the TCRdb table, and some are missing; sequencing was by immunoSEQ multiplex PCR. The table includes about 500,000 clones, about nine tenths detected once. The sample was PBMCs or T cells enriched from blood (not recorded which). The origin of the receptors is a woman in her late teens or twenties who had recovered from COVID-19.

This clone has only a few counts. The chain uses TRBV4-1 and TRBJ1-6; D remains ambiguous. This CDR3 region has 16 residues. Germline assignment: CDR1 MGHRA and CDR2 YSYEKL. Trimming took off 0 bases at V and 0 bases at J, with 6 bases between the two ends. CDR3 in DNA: TGCGCCAGCAGCCAAGAGTACTTCTCCTATAATTCACCCCTCCACTTT. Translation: CASSQEYFSYNSPLHF.

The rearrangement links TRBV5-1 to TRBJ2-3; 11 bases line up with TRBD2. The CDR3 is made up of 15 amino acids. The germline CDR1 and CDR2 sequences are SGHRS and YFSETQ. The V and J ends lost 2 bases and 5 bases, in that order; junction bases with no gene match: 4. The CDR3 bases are TGCGCCAGCAGCTTTAGCGGGGGGGCCGAAGATACGCAGTATTTT. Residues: CASSFSGGAEDTQYF.

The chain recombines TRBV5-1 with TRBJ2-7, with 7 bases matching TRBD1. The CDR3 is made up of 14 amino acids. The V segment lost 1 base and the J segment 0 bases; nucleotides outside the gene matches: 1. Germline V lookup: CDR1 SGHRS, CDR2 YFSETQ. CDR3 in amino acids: CASSLRQGSYEQYF. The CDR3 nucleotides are TGCGCCAGCAGCTTGAGACAGGGCTCCTACGAGCAGTACTTC.

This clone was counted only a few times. CDR3 bases: TGTGCCAGCAGCACATTAACTAGGGCTTTCTTT. Its translation is CASSTLTRAFF. The chain couples TRBV28 to TRBJ1-1; D is ambiguous. With 6 bases removed from V and 11 bases from J, the gap between germline ends came to 13 bases. CDR3 size: 11 residues. Germline values: CDR1 MDHEN, CDR2 SYDVKM.

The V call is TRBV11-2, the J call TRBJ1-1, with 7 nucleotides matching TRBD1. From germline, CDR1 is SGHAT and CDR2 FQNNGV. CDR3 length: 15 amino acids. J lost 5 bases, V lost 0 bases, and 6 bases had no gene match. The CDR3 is CASSLDWAGGTEAFF. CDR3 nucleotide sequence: TGTGCCAGCAGCTTAGATTGGGCAGGGGGGACTGAAGCTTTCTTT.

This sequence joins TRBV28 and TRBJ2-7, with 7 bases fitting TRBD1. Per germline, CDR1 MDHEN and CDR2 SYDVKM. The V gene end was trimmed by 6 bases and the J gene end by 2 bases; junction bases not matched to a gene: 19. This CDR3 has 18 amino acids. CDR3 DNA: TGTGCCAGCAGCTCTACAGGGGTGTTGGGGCCAGGGGCCTACGAGCAGTACTTC. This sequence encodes CASSSTGVLGPGAYEQYF.

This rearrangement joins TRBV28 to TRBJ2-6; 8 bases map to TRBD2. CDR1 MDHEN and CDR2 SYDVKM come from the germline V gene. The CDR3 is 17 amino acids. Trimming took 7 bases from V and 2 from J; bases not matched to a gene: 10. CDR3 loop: CASIFGAGGTGANVLTF. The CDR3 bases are TGTGCCAGCATTTTTGGGGCGGGGGGAACTGGGGCCAACGTCCTGACTTTC.

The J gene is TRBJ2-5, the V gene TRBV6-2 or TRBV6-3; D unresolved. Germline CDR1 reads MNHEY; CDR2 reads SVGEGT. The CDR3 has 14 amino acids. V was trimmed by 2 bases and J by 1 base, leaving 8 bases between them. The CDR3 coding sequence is TGTGCCAGCAGTTACGGTGTTAGCCAAGAGACCCAGTACTTC. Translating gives CASSYGVSQETQYF.

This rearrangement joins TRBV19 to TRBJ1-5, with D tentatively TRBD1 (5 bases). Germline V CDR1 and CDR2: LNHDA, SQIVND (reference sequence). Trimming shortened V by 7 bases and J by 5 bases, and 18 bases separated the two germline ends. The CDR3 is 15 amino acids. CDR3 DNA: TGTGCCAGTATCCCCAGTGGAGGGGTCGATCAGCCCCAGCATTTT. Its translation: CASIPSGGVDQPQHF.

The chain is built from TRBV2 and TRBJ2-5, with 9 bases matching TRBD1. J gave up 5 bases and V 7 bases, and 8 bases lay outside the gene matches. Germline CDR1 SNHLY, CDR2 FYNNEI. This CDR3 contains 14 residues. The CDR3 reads CASTLDRGEETQYF. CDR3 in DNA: TGTGCCAGCACCCTGGACAGGGGAGAGGAGACCCAGTACTTC.

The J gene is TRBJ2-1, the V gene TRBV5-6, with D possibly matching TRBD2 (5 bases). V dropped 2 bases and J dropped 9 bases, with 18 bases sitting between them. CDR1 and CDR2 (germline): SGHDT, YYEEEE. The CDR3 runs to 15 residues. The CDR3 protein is CASSLLETEGFEQFF. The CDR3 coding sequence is TGTGCCAGCAGCTTACTAGAGACCGAAGGTTTTGAGCAGTTCTTC. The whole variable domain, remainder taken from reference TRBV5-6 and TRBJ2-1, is DAGVTQSPTHLIKTRGQQVTLRCSPKSGHDTVSWYQQALGQGPQFIFQYYEEEERQRGNFPDRFSGHQFPNYSSELNVNALLLGDSALYLCASSLLETEGFEQFFGPGTRLTVL.